This TCR beta chain was observed in a study of T cell changes during pregnancy in multiple sclerosis. V dropped 6 bases and J dropped 2; count of bases not matched to a gene: 6. CDR1 is MNHEY and CDR2 is SMNVEV in the germline V gene (reference sequence). The CDR3 runs to 15 residues. This clone was counted once. TCRdb's table, derived via immunoSEQ multiplex PCR, lists solely in-frame clones and lacks some. The sample consists of approximately 40,000 clones, more than 85% of them appearing once. This specimen consisted of CD8+ T cells from peripheral blood mononuclear cells, obtained after pregnancy. The clonotype originates from a female donor with multiple sclerosis, enrolled in a pregnancy study. This rearrangement joins TRBV27 to TRBJ2-1, with 8 bases that match TRBD1. This chain's CDR3 is CASSPDRGPYNEQFF. For the CDR3, the DNA is TGTGCCAGCAGCCCAGACAGGGGTCCCTACAATGAGCAGTTCTTC.